A selection of T cell receptor beta chains follows, all from one sample in a study of human T cells and chemical hapten exposure. TCRdb independently ran MiXCR on the RACE reads; one entry per CDR3 protein. The repertoire holds some 45,000 distinct CDR3 sequences, with 4.4% as singletons. The material sequenced was whole blood. Source of these receptors: a human donor in good health. Some clones in this sample may be carry-over from other donors' samples. Each CDR3 is given with its conserved first and last residue. A D gene is named only where the DNA matches it firmly. Size values are once, few and many counts, or a class for expanded clones, and some rows have none.

J gene	clone size	V gene	D gene	CDR3 protein	CDR3 DNA
TRBJ1-2	many	TRBV18	NA	CASSPTGTANYGYTF	TGTGCCAGCTCACCAACAGGGACTGCTAACTATGGCTACACCTTC
TRBJ1-2	many	TRBV4-1	NA	CASSQVGTENYGYTF	TGCGCCAGCAGCCAAGTGGGGACGGAGAACTATGGCTACACCTTC
TRBJ2-1	NA	TRBV28	TRBD2	CASSLAGGVHNEQFF	TGTGCCAGCAGTCTAGCGGGGGGCGTCCACAATGAGCAGTTCTTC
TRBJ2-7	many	TRBV6-1	NA	CASTLDLFYEQYF	TGTGCCAGCACCTTAGATCTATTCTACGAGCAGTACTTC
TRBJ1-1	NA	TRBV6-5	NA	CASSYSIGQVRQTEAFF	TGTGCCAGCAGTTACTCGATAGGCCAGGTCCGCCAAACTGAAGCTTTCTTT
TRBJ2-3	many	TRBV7-9	TRBD1	CASSPNRGRTDTQYF	TGTGCCAGCAGCCCGAACAGGGGACGCACAGATACGCAGTATTTT
TRBJ2-5	NA	TRBV7-3	NA	CGSSLTRGETQYF	TGTGGCAGCAGCTTAACGCGGGGAGAGACCCAGTACTTC
TRBJ1-1	NA	TRBV5-6	TRBD1	CASSFGTVTAEAFF	TGTGCCAGCAGCTTTGGGACAGTGACCGCCGAAGCTTTCTTT
TRBJ1-1	many	TRBV28	TRBD1	CAIGQAGRKAFF	TGTGCCATCGGACAGGCCGGTCGGAAAGCTTTCTTT
TRBJ2-7	many	TRBV20-1	TRBD2	CSAFQPPFGRASYEQYF	TGCAGTGCTTTTCAACCCCCCTTCGGGAGGGCCTCCTACGAGCAGTACTTC
TRBJ1-3	many	TRBV29-1	NA	CSATMGDTIYF	TGCAGCGCCACTATGGGGGACACCATATATTTT
TRBJ2-4	many	TRBV27	NA	CASRMSAKNIQYF	TGTGCCAGCAGAATGAGCGCCAAAAACATTCAGTACTTC
TRBJ2-1	few	TRBV29-1	TRBD2	CSVEGGGRGDEQFF	TGCAGCGTTGAAGGGGGCGGGAGGGGAGATGAGCAGTTCTTC
TRBJ2-7	NA	TRBV3-1	TRBD1	CASSQSSRTGSYEQYF	TGTGCCAGCAGCCAAAGCTCAAGGACAGGTTCCTACGAGCAGTACTTC
TRBJ2-1	few	TRBV3-1	NA	CASSQEGRGNYNEQFF	TGTGCCAGCAGCCAAGAGGGGCGGGGAAACTACAATGAGCAGTTCTTC
TRBJ2-1	many	TRBV11-2	NA	CASSLGTFAEQFF	TGTGCCAGCAGCTTAGGGACCTTTGCGGAGCAGTTCTTC
TRBJ1-4	few	TRBV9	NA	CASSVTGMGEKLFF	TGTGCCAGCAGCGTTACAGGGATGGGCGAAAAACTGTTTTTT
TRBJ1-4	medium-sized	TRBV6-5	NA	CASSYGWAAPTQLFF	TGTGCCAGCAGTTACGGGTGGGCAGCCCCGACGCAACTGTTTTTT
TRBJ2-2	many	TRBV25-1	NA	CASRGAGELFF	TGTGCCAGCAGGGGAGCCGGGGAGCTGTTTTTT
TRBJ1-1	NA	TRBV7-9	NA	CASSLRRWGSDTEAFF	TGTGCCAGCAGCTTAAGGAGATGGGGATCGGACACTGAAGCTTTCTTT
TRBJ2-1	many	TRBV4-2	NA	CASSPGTGDNEQFF	TGTGCCAGCAGCCCCGGGACGGGGGACAATGAGCAGTTCTTC
TRBJ2-1	many	TRBV7-3	TRBD2	CASSPRLAGDNEQFF	TGTGCCAGCAGCCCCCGACTAGCGGGAGACAATGAGCAGTTCTTC
TRBJ2-3	many	TRBV3-1	TRBD2	CASSRGTSGGYTDTQYF	TGTGCCAGCAGCCGTGGGACTAGCGGGGGATACACAGATACGCAGTATTTT
TRBJ1-3	many	TRBV28	TRBD1	CASISTGVTGNTIYF	TGTGCCAGCATTTCTACAGGGGTAACTGGAAACACCATATATTTT
TRBJ2-2	few	TRBV11-2	TRBD1	CASSSMTGGDTGELFF	TGTGCCAGCAGCTCTATGACAGGGGGCGATACCGGGGAGCTGTTTTTT
TRBJ2-2	many	TRBV27	NA	CASSRGTVTGELFF	TGTGCCAGCAGTAGGGGAACAGTCACCGGGGAGCTGTTTTTT
TRBJ1-1	many	TRBV27	NA	CASSFRSGKSRVTEAFF	TGTGCCAGCAGTTTCCGTTCAGGGAAGAGTCGGGTCACTGAAGCTTTCTTT
TRBJ2-6	NA	TRBV29-1	NA	CSVGQQENSRANVLTF	TGCAGCGTGGGTCAACAGGAAAACTCTAGGGCCAACGTCCTGACTTTC
TRBJ1-5	many	TRBV28	NA	CASSFVGLTYSNQPQHF	TGTGCCAGCAGTTTCGTCGGTCTTACTTATAGCAATCAGCCCCAGCATTTT
TRBJ1-5	many	TRBV5-1	NA	CASSLGSNQPQHF	TGCGCCAGCAGCTTGGGAAGCAATCAGCCCCAGCATTTT
TRBJ1-4	few	TRBV30	NA	CAWRGRKTHPTNEKLFF	TGTGCCTGGAGGGGACGGAAGACCCACCCAACTAATGAAAAACTGTTTTTT
TRBJ2-1	many	TRBV5-1	NA	CASSLGLPVDGQFF	TGCGCCAGCAGCTTGGGACTCCCGGTGGATGGGCAGTTCTTC
TRBJ2-1	many	TRBV28	TRBD2	CASSMGGWGNEQFF	TGTGCCAGCAGTATGGGAGGGTGGGGCAATGAGCAGTTCTTC
TRBJ1-5	NA	TRBV7-2	TRBD1	CASSFDRGSNQPQHF	TGTGCCAGCAGCTTCGACAGGGGAAGCAATCAGCCCCAGCATTTT
TRBJ1-1	many	TRBV3-1	NA	CASKKGSTEAFF	TGTGCCAGCAAGAAGGGATCCACTGAAGCTTTCTTT
TRBJ2-3	many	TRBV7-6	TRBD2	CASTKRGYTDTQYF	TGTGCCAGCACAAAGCGGGGGTACACAGATACGCAGTATTTT
TRBJ1-1	many	TRBV9	NA	CASSVDRLSEAFF	TGTGCCAGCAGCGTAGATCGGCTATCTGAAGCTTTCTTT
TRBJ2-5	many	TRBV28	TRBD2	CASRRDTSGFQYF	TGTGCCAGCAGGAGAGACACTAGCGGGTTCCAGTACTTC
TRBJ2-1	many	TRBV7-2	TRBD2	CASSLGLAGRNEQFF	TGTGCCAGCAGCTTAGGACTAGCGGGACGTAATGAGCAGTTCTTC
TRBJ1-2	NA	TRBV12-3/TRBV12-4	NA	CASRGGAGGYTF	TGTGCCAGCAGGGGGGGCGCGGGTGGCTACACCTTC
TRBJ2-1	NA	TRBV30	NA	CAFALGGPYNEQFF	TGTGCCTTCGCCCTTGGGGGGCCCTACAATGAGCAGTTCTTC
TRBJ1-4	many	TRBV6-5	NA	CASSLLTEFNEKLFF	TGTGCCAGCAGTCTCTTGACGGAATTTAATGAAAAACTGTTTTTT
TRBJ2-1	many	TRBV28	NA	CASSPAGDNEQFF	TGTGCCAGCAGCCCAGCAGGCGACAATGAGCAGTTCTTC
TRBJ2-3	many	TRBV4-1	TRBD2	CASSQDATSVTDTQYF	TGCGCCAGCAGCCAAGATGCGACTAGCGTCACAGATACGCAGTATTTT
TRBJ2-3	many	TRBV4-2	TRBD2	CASSQDILTSGIADTQYF	TGTGCCAGCAGCCAAGATATACTGACTAGCGGGATCGCAGATACGCAGTATTTT
TRBJ2-3	NA	TRBV12-3/TRBV12-4	NA	CASSLTVDTQYF	TGTGCCAGCAGCCTGACGGTAGATACGCAGTATTTT
TRBJ2-1	few	TRBV6-1	NA	CASSEGVVVYNEQFF	TGTGCCAGCAGTGAAGGCGTTGTTGTCTACAATGAGCAGTTCTTC
TRBJ1-1	few	TRBV10-2	TRBD1	CASSEATGIGTVRTEAFF	TGCGCCAGCAGTGAGGCCACAGGGATCGGGACAGTCAGGACTGAAGCTTTCTTT
TRBJ1-2	few	TRBV5-8	TRBD1	CASSFVQGARYGYTF	TGTGCCAGCAGCTTTGTACAGGGGGCGCGGTATGGCTACACCTTC
TRBJ2-1	many	TRBV7-3	NA	CASSVDRSSYNEQFF	TGTGCCAGCAGCGTCGACAGGAGCTCCTACAATGAGCAGTTCTTC
TRBJ1-1	many	TRBV29-1	NA	CSVVLPLGRGTEAFF	TGCAGCGTTGTTCTGCCTTTGGGCCGCGGAACTGAAGCTTTCTTT